The sequence of this T cell receptor beta chain was determined in a study of CD8 T cells in ankylosing spondylitis. Findings and limits, study-wide: As reported, disease-linked clones showed significant enrichment in matched ankylosing spondylitis synovial fluid. For ankylosing spondylitis blood, a TCR beta motif of 7 or 8 highly homologous variants appeared characteristic.

CDR3 length: 14 amino acids. Germline loops: CDR1 SQVTM, CDR2 ANQGSEA. V shed 4 bases and J shed 3 bases, with 13 bases lying between them. Quantitative 5'-RACE with molecular barcodes was used to make the TCR beta libraries. TCRdb reanalysed the 5' RACE reads using MiXCR and keeps one entry per CDR3 protein. In the table there are 250,000 to 350,000 distinct CDR3 sequences, 20% of which are singletons. This clonotype was detected many times. The antigen is unknown. This sequence was found in a female donor with ankylosing spondylitis or in good health (not recorded which). This chain connects TRBV29-1 to TRBJ2-1; no clear D gene. Sequenced material: blood, either unsorted or a sorted T cell fraction (not recorded which). This CDR3 is CSVGATLNYNEQFF. The CDR3 DNA is TGCAGCGTTGGGGCGACATTAAACTACAATGAGCAGTTCTTC.